The 21 T cell receptor beta chains below all came from one sample that was sequenced in a study of shared T cell receptors in the human thymus. The data were produced by immunoSEQ multiplex PCR, yet TCRdb's version contains in-frame clones alone and is incomplete. The sample holds 450,000 to 650,000 clones; approximately 80% are singletons and the top ten take around 0.012%. Separately, the same data were catalogued under a study of human thymus T cells.

The sample taken for sequencing was thymocytes. Receptor source: a boy younger than two with a congenital heart defect.

CDR3 protein: CASSRGQPSTDEKLFF. The CDR3 coding sequence is TGCGCCAGCAGCCGCGGACAGCCGTCGACGGACGAAAAACTGTTTTTT. V usage is TRBV4-3 and J usage is TRBJ1-4; D is possibly TRBD1 (6 bases). The length of the CDR3 is 16 residues. Trimming cost V 4 bases and J 8 bases, with 20 bases left between them. Germline-derived CDR1 and CDR2 are LGHNA and YSLEER.

The gene calls are TRBV4-3 and TRBJ1-3; D is unresolved. Germline CDR1 LGHNA, CDR2 YSLEER. V lost 4 bases and J 0 bases, leaving 10 bases between the germline ends. The CDR3 is made up of 15 amino acids. The CDR3: CASSPRRNSGNTIYF. The DNA of the CDR3 is TGCGCCAGCAGCCCAAGGCGGAACTCTGGAAACACCATATATTTT.

This chain joins TRBV7-9 and TRBJ2-3; 12 bases agree with TRBD2. The V gene's germline CDR1 is SEHNR and CDR2 FQNEAQ (reference sequence). V gave up 0 bases and J gave up 2 bases; unmatched junction bases: 3. This CDR3 has 17 residues. CDR3 coding DNA: TGTGCCAGCAGCTTAGCGCGACTAGCGGGAGCCACAGATACGCAGTATTTT. Protein: CASSLARLAGATDTQYF.

This chain links TRBV7-6 with TRBJ2-1; D perhaps matches TRBD1 (5 bases). Trimming shortened V by 1 base and J by 2 bases, and 15 bases separated the two germline ends. This CDR3 has 17 residues. The germline V gene has CDR1 SGHVS and CDR2 FNYEAQ. The CDR3 loop reads CASSLGVRVCTYNEQFF. The CDR3 DNA sequence: TGTGCCAGCAGCTTAGGGGTCAGGGTTTGCACCTACAATGAGCAGTTCTTC.

This sequence joins TRBV4-3 and TRBJ2-7, with TRBD1 matching over 10 bases. Per germline, CDR1 LGHNA and CDR2 YSLEER. The CDR3 is made up of 14 amino acids. V shed 6 bases and J 4 bases; nucleotides not matched to a gene: 6. The CDR3 loop reads CASSWGQGNYEQYF. CDR3 bases: TGCGCCAGCAGTTGGGGACAGGGGAATTACGAGCAGTACTTC.

The rearrangement joins TRBV4-3 to TRBJ2-1; 10 bases align to TRBD2. The CDR3 sequence is 17 residues long. Per the germline V gene, CDR1 is LGHNA and CDR2 is YSLEER. Trimming removed 1 base from V and 4 bases from J; junction bases left unmatched: 7. CDR3 residues: CASSQVRLAGEYNEQFF. CDR3 coding DNA: TGCGCCAGCAGCCAAGTACGGCTAGCGGGAGAATACAATGAGCAGTTCTTC.

The rearrangement uses TRBV6-1 and TRBJ1-1, with 7 bases matching TRBD1. Trimming at V came to 2 bases and at J to 1 base, leaving 1 base not matched to a gene. The germline CDR1 and CDR2 sequences are MNHNS and SASEGT. This CDR3 contains 14 residues. The CDR3 here is CASSEKGANTEAFF. CDR3 nucleotide sequence: TGTGCCAGCAGTGAAAAGGGGGCGAACACTGAAGCTTTCTTT.

V gene TRBV12-2 combines with J gene TRBJ1-5. TRBV12-2 is reported as a pseudogene. This CDR3 has 14 residues. This chain's CDR3 is CASRSGGRNQPQHF. CDR3 nucleotide sequence: TGTGCAAGTCGCTCCGGGGGGCGCAATCAGCCCCAGCATTTT.

This chain links TRBV6-5 with TRBJ2-5, with TRBD1 as a possible D gene (5 bases). Germline CDR1 reads MNHEY; CDR2 reads SVGAGI. The CDR3 spans 14 residues. V was pared by 5 bases and J by 3 bases, with 13 bases between. CDR3 sequence (DNA): TGTGCCAGCAGTGCCTGGGGCAGGGAAGAGACCCAGTACTTC. It encodes CASSAWGREETQYF.

The chain employs TRBV13 and TRBJ2-5, with TRBD2 matching 9 bases. The CDR3 extends over 14 amino acids. The germline V gene encodes CDR1 PRHDT and CDR2 FYEKMQ (reference sequence). The ends lost 5 bases at V and 2 bases at J; junction bases unmatched: 3. CDR3 loop: CASSPAGGQETQYF. In DNA, the CDR3 is TGTGCCAGCAGCCCCGCGGGAGGGCAAGAGACCCAGTACTTC.

This chain joins TRBV7-8 and TRBJ2-7, with a possible D match to TRBD2 (5 bases). The CDR3 totals 13 residues. V was cut by 3 bases and J by 0 bases, with 6 bases left in between. Germline assignment: CDR1 SGHVS and CDR2 FQNEAQ. CDR3 amino acids: CASSFRDSYEQYF. DNA of the CDR3: TGTGCCAGCAGCTTCCGGGACTCCTACGAGCAGTACTTC.

The chain is built from TRBV11-2 and TRBJ1-1; no firm D call. The CDR3 is 11 residues long. Germline V gene sequence: CDR1 SGHAT, CDR2 FQNNGV. Trimming stripped 1 base from V and 7 bases from J, with 4 bases between. CDR3 protein: CASSLGGEAFF. For the CDR3, the DNA is TGTGCCAGCAGCTTAGGCGGTGAAGCTTTCTTT.

This clone was detected only a few times. The V gene is TRBV6-1, the J gene TRBJ2-4, with TRBD1 matching 8 bases. The CDR3 runs 15 residues. Trimming at V came to 8 bases and at J to 4 bases, leaving 10 bases not matched to a gene. Germline-derived CDR1 and CDR2 are MNHNS and SASEGT. CDR3 in amino acids: CASVTRGPGKNIQYF. The DNA for the CDR3 is TGTGCCAGCGTAACCAGGGGGCCGGGAAAAAACATTCAGTACTTC.

V gene TRBV7-9 combines with J gene TRBJ1-2; D remains ambiguous. V was pared by 1 base and J by 8 bases, with 8 bases between. The CDR3 has 12 residues. From germline, CDR1 is SEHNR and CDR2 FQNEAQ (reference sequence). CDR3: CASSLERKGYTF. The CDR3 bases are TGTGCCAGCAGCTTAGAGCGCAAGGGCTACACCTTC.

In this sample, this clone turned up once. J is TRBJ2-3 and V is TRBV6-5; the D gene is possibly TRBD1 (5 bases). Deletions cut 6 bases from V and 2 bases from J, with 9 bases between. The CDR3 runs to 13 residues. Germline V gives CDR1 MNHEY, CDR2 SVGAGI. The DNA of the CDR3 is TGTGCCAGCAGGCTGGGGCCCACAGATACGCAGTATTTT. It encodes CASRLGPTDTQYF.

The V call is TRBV5-1, the J call TRBJ2-1; D possibly corresponds to TRBD1 (6 bases). V lost 2 bases, J lost 9 bases, and 18 bases lay in between. Germline CDR1 SGHRS, CDR2 YFSETQ. The CDR3 totals 15 residues. CDR3 protein: CASSFPGHRAREQFF. The CDR3 nucleotides are TGCGCCAGCAGCTTCCCGGGACACCGAGCCCGTGAGCAGTTCTTC.

There are a few counts of this clone. The gene calls are TRBV2 and TRBJ1-5; D remains ambiguous. Germline V gene sequence: CDR1 SNHLY, CDR2 FYNNEI. The V end was cut by 4 bases, the J end by 6 bases, with 10 bases between. The CDR3 is 13 residues long. The DNA of the CDR3 is TGTGCCAGCAGTGGGGTTCGGGGTCAGCCCCAGCATTTT. This encodes CASSGVRGQPQHF.

V usage is TRBV30 and J usage is TRBJ1-5; D ambiguous. This CDR3 contains 15 residues. Germline CDR1 GTSNPN, CDR2 SVGIG (reference sequence). Deletions cut 3 bases from V and 1 base from J, with 13 bases between. For the CDR3, the DNA is TGTGCCTGGAGCGAGAGGGCCGTGAGCAATCAGCCCCAGCATTTT. Residues: CAWSERAVSNQPQHF. The full variable domain, completed using reference TRBV30 and TRBJ1-5, is SQTIHQWPATLVQPVGSPLSLECTVEGTSNPNLYWYRQAAGRGLQLLFYSVGIGQISSEVPQNLSASRPQDRQFILSSKKLLLSDSGFYLCAWSERAVSNQPQHFGDGTRLSIL.

This clone was observed a handful of times. The J gene is TRBJ1-2, the V gene TRBV18; 7 bases line up with TRBD1. The CDR3 is made up of 14 amino acids. Germline values: CDR1 KGHSH, CDR2 LQKENI. V lost 2 bases and J lost 8; bases outside the gene matches: 8. The CDR3 protein is CASSPVGGGSGYTF. The CDR3 nucleotides are TGTGCCAGCTCACCAGTAGGAGGGGGCTCGGGCTACACCTTC.

V and J are TRBV15 and TRBJ1-5, with D possibly being TRBD1 (6 bases). CDR3 length: 18 residues. The germline V and J ends were trimmed by 2 bases and 0 bases, with 17 bases remaining between them. Per germline, CDR1 LNHNV and CDR2 YYDKDF (reference sequence). In nucleotides, the CDR3 is TGTGCCACCAGCAGAACGAATTCGGGACATAATAGCAATCAGCCCCAGCATTTT. This codes for CATSRTNSGHNSNQPQHF.

The chain is built from TRBV27 and TRBJ2-2; TRBD2 is a possible D gene (5 bases). The CDR3 runs 16 residues. From germline, CDR1 is MNHEY and CDR2 SMNVEV (reference sequence). The V gene lost 6 bases and the J gene lost 0 bases, with 14 bases spanning the gap. CDR3 nucleotides: TGTGCCAGCAGATTAGGGAGAGAAGCGAACACCGGGGAGCTGTTTTTT. It encodes CASRLGREANTGELFF.